This T cell receptor (beta chain) came from a study of cytomegalovirus exposure and HLA in healthy donors (dated by TCRdb to 2015 to 2018). About the full investigation: An earlier analysis of around 600 of the donors reported roughly 300 Gb of sequence data and 100 million to 130 million unique TCR beta sequences from 150 million to 200 million T cells. Around 320 gigabases of sequencing data and approximately 93 million unique TCR sequences were included in an early release covering over 600 HLA-typed donors. Of the approximately 400 genotyped donors, over 70% fell in the genetic ancestry cluster associated with self-reported Caucasian donors. The study aimed to test whether signatures of past pathogen exposure could be identified by cataloging public T cell receptors. The study profiled the T cell repertoires of around 700 subjects by immunosequencing and related them to cytomegalovirus serostatus. A separate validation cohort of 100 to 150 different subjects was used in addition to the 666-subject first cohort. The study combined high-throughput TCR immunosequencing, statistical association of individual TCRs with disease status, and machine learning to predict cytomegalovirus infection status. A later analysis re-examined previously published TCR beta repertoires from 610 or so donors and added high-resolution HLA genotyping to investigate patterns of TCR occurrence. In the later analysis, no new phenotypic data were used to find candidate immune exposures; instead, reliance was placed on TCR beta sequences and their occurrence across donors. To decide whether each TCR beta V gene segment behaved as functional or pseudogenic, an earlier analysis of approximately 620 of the donors relied on high-throughput TCR beta sequencing. Alongside the repertoire data, information on donor age, sex, ethnicity and CMV serostatus was compiled. A later genetic analysis used genome-wide SNP genotypes for about three fifths of the 666 donors, treating that subset as a discovery cohort. Every repertoire in the discovery cohort had been generated on one and the same sequencing platform. Class I and class II HLA loci were covered by the typing at four-digit resolution. Typing coverage differed by locus: A, B, C, DRB1 and DQB1 were typed in roughly 620-640 donors, DQA1 in about 510, DPA1 in nearly 610, and DPB1 in roughly 450. Because of strong linkage in the cohort, five DR-DQ haplotypes were treated as single units for association and clustering. Across roughly 420 genotyped donors of the cohort, an average of approximately 220,000 unique TCR beta nucleotide sequences per donor were sequenced, and around 19% of those sequences were non-productive. Study-wide findings and limitations: The authors suggested that the approach could potentially be generalized to other disease states and immunological phenotypes. When HLA alleles, especially DR and DQ, strongly co-occurred, TCR associations were difficult to assign to individual alleles. Linkage disequilibrium might explain the correlated functional status among segregating V segments, but an unknown experimental factor could not be ruled out. In the study, approximately 160 TCR beta chains were listed as associated with cytomegalovirus. In a later analysis, several top co-occurrence clusters were reported to appear linked to parvovirus B19, influenza, CMV and Epstein-Barr virus. In vitro tests confirmed that three of the cytomegalovirus-associated TCR beta chains recognize cytomegalovirus antigens. According to a later analysis, most CMV-associated TCR beta chains appeared to be HLA-restricted, and the HLA associations seemed to be driven largely by CMV exposure. A group of highly shared sequence variants was considered likely to be a technical artifact of the sequencing pipeline. In a later analysis, HLA-associated TCR beta chains showed more clonal expansion and lower generation probabilities than non-associated chains that were equally common. The 87-base-pair reads could not distinguish some IMGT-functional V segments, including TRBV6-2 and TRBV6-3, so those segments were excluded. A further reported finding was that TCR beta sequences accurately predicted the HLA-A and HLA-B alleles for most subjects in the first cohort. Because some donors lacked HLA typing at each locus, the association tests relied only on the typed subset. Broadly in line with IMGT annotations, most TCR beta V segments showed up in productive rearrangements about 90% or about 30% of the time in an earlier analysis of about 500 of the donors. Because counts were too low, 15 to 20 rarely observed V segments, including chromosome 9 orphons, were excluded from the earlier analysis of several hundred of the donors. V-gene and J-gene trimming of TCR beta chains was associated with a missense DCLRE1C variant in a later genetic analysis, and the association was replicated in an independent cohort. In a later analysis, TCR association rates were found to vary across HLA loci, with the most associated TCRs seen for DRB1 alleles and the fewest for HLA-C alleles. Most TCR sequences were seen in very few donors, while some public TCRs were found in many individuals. CMV serostatus was the only immune exposure information available for the cohort. The presence/absence analyses assumed that sequencing depth was roughly uniform across donors, and that assumption may not be true. In both the original and validation cohorts, the classifier was reported to diagnose cytomegalovirus status with high specificity and sensitivity. In a later analysis, 16,951 TCR beta sequences were associated with specific HLA alleles at a false discovery rate of 0.05. The cohort was sequenced for TCR beta chains only, and without alpha or paired-chain data the features that could be detected were limited. According to a later genetic analysis, donors in an Asian-associated ancestry cluster had fewer N-insertions in productive TCRs than the approximately 670-donor mean.

Spanning cysteine to phenylalanine, the CDR3 consists of 16 amino acids. The entry retains the CDR3 DNA only, 48 bases that are in frame from base 1. V is cut back by 5 bases and J by 7 bases, with 11 bases in the junction unmatched. CDR1 and CDR2 are drawn from the germline V gene (reference sequence): MNHEY, SMNVEV. On this clone itself: The antigen it recognizes is unknown. The input lacks base qualities; no much larger clone sits a single base away.

Libraries were made using the immunoSEQ multiplex PCR assay. For the multiplex PCR, a mixture combining 60 forward primers for TCR Vbeta segments and 13 reverse primers for TCR Jbeta segments was used. Amplification of the CDR3 region of rearranged TCR beta genes was performed with a multiplex PCR assay on genomic DNA. On the Illumina HiSeq System, the amplified TCR beta libraries were sequenced as 87-base-pair reads. Under the source paper's analysis protocol: A later analysis counted some 80 million unique TCR beta chains across the 600 to 850 repertoires, and around 12 million of these chains were shared by at least two donors. Raw reads were error-corrected and collapsed into unique sequences with a nearest-neighbor algorithm that merged closely related sequences to remove PCR and sequencing errors. To assign V, D and J gene segments, CDR3 sequences were aligned to IMGT reference sequences. For a sequence to be retained, a match of at least six nucleotides was required to both a V gene segment and a J gene segment. Rearrangements were called productive when the CDR3 lacked stop codons and stayed in frame with V and J; all others were non-productive. Following IMGT convention, CDR3 was defined as the stretch from the second conserved V-encoded cysteine to the conserved J-encoded phenylalanine. The earlier analysis of 587 of the donors excluded sequences that lacked an unambiguous match to a single V gene segment. In an earlier analysis of roughly 500 of the donors, V segments were called functional above 56.7% productive rearrangements and were called segregating when the between-donor standard deviation exceeded 5%. To diagnose cytomegalovirus status from the catalog of TCR beta chain sequences, a statistical classification framework was built. In a later analysis, V and J genes were assigned by comparing TCR nucleotide sequences against IMGT/GENE-DB human TR gene sequences. Using the TCRdist pipeline, a later analysis assigned CDR3 sequences along with most-parsimonious VDJ recombination scenarios. A later analysis defined each TCR beta chain by its CDR3 amino acid sequence plus V-gene family, and excluded reads lacking a unique V-gene family. A later analysis removed several hundred highly shared, low-generation-probability nucleotide sequences to deal with suspected cross-contamination and a sequencing artifact. A later analysis calculated a clonal expansion index for each public chain from normalized within-repertoire ranks of inferred template counts. Generation probabilities in a later analysis came from a VDJ recombination model fitted to out-of-frame rearrangements, and those results were checked against IGoR. In a later analysis, hypergeometric tests were used to score TCR-TCR, TCR-HLA and TCR-CMV co-occurrence, with a repertoire-size bias correction applied to TCR pairs. False discovery rates were estimated in a later analysis by permuting HLA or CMV assignments 20 times. In a later analysis, co-occurring TCRs were grouped using DBSCAN, with TCRdist sequence similarity added in when clustering inside HLA-allele-positive subsets. Co-occurrence clustering excluded repertoires with fewer than 30,000 or more than 120,000 public chains, plus five with anomalous nucleotide sharing. TCRdb provides this immuneACCESS table in a form limited to in-frame rearrangements. Some clones are lacking; in checked studies, under half of them reflect an unresolved V gene, and why the rest are absent is not known. V and J calls and clone size are those listed in that table; D and trimming were worked out from the DNA. For this sample the table gives approximately 90,000 clones, of which roughly 80% were detected only once. The leading ten clones occupy approximately 1.4% of the sample.

The cohort comprised 550 to 700 healthy bone marrow donors. Cohort members were all nominally healthy when sampled, although unrecorded immune exposures were likely present. The donor tested CMV seronegative and was one of the 352 seronegative cohort members. A peripheral blood sample was collected from each donor, and TCR beta sequencing was performed on peripheral blood mononuclear cells. The Qiagen DNeasy Blood Extraction Kit was used to extract genomic DNA from the blood cell samples. The chain is made from TRBV27 and TRBJ1-2; the junction holds 12 bases that match TRBD1. This clonotype was obtained from a male donor in good health and CMV-seronegative. The specimen was PBMCs. The encoded CDR3 is CASSIRPGQGASGYTF. In nucleotides, the sequence is TGTGCCAGCAGTATAAGACCGGGACAGGGGGCGAGTGGCTACACCTTC.